This record concerns one TCR beta chain sequence. This sample stems from a study of T cell responses to AZD1222 COVID-19 vaccine. The method was immunoSEQ multiplex PCR; TCRdb's version includes in-frame clones alone and lacks a portion of them. The table includes roughly 97,000 clones, around 88% detected once. The length of the CDR3 is 15 residues. Germline V gives CDR1 SGHRS, CDR2 YFSETQ. The germline V and J ends were trimmed by 0 bases and 1 base, with 10 bases remaining between them. Sequencing used peripheral blood, obtained on day 0 of AZD1222 vaccination. This TCR came from an adult in good health. The chain couples TRBV5-1 to TRBJ1-1; D is ambiguous. The CDR3 protein is CASSLASAGNTEAFF. The CDR3 DNA is TGCGCCAGCAGCTTGGCCTCGGCGGGGAACACTGAAGCTTTCTTT.